The entry that follows covers one T cell receptor (beta chain) sequence. No cognate antigen has been identified for it. Per-base quality was not reported, and no clone a single base away is much larger than it. This specimen belongs to a study of blood T cells in healthy people across ages (dated by TCRdb to between 2015 and 2016). Regarding the study in general: In model experiments, template switching captured roughly one uniquely barcoded TCR beta cDNA molecule for every two T cells. The study measured age-related changes in TCR beta repertoire diversity using deep sequencing normalized with unique cDNA molecular identifiers. Four age groups were formed from the donors: young (average roughly 15 years), middle-aged (approximately 42), aged (roughly 56) and long-lived (approximately 78). To avoid experimental bias, donors of different ages were spread randomly across the sequencing lanes. Two additional independent replicas of 1 million unique cDNA reads from the same blood draw were analyzed for two donors (one aged 18 to 30 and one aged 80 or older). Summary of the overall study and its limitations: A strong correlation was found between observed TCR beta diversity and the percentage of naive T cells measured by flow cytometry. Since profiling was done on bulk unsorted PBMCs, naive and antigen-experienced compartments could not be conclusively compared. Estimates of total diversity based on one million sequenced T cells were considered lower bounds and underestimates. Observed TCR beta diversity per million T cells fell roughly linearly with age, and a significant reduction was already apparent by age roughly 41. Compared with the aged group, the long-lived group had more naive CD4+ T cells, fewer expanded clones and increased TCR diversity, a pattern suggesting age selection. Because donor CMV infection status was unknown, age-related changes in expanded clonotypes were potentially confounded.

Library preparation employed 5' RACE. A second PCR of about 6 to 11 cycles was performed with a sample-barcoded 5' primer and a J-beta primer mix. Each TCR beta cDNA molecule received a unique molecular identifier from a template-switch 5' adaptor carrying 12 random nucleotides. Each sample yielded at least 3 million CDR3-containing paired-end reads. First-strand cDNA was synthesized from all RNA with the Mint cDNA synthesis kit, primed by a TRBC-specific oligonucleotide. All cDNA was treated with uracil-DNA glycosylase and then went through a first 18-cycle PCR with the universal primers M1SS and BC2_uni_R. Per the source publication's procedure: For normalization, 1 million high-quality reads were randomly selected from each sample, with every read carrying a distinct molecular identifier. Reads sharing molecular identifiers were discarded rather than binned into consensus sequences. MiTCR, set to a Q25 quality threshold and the strictest error-elimination algorithm, was used for CDR3 identification, clonotype clustering and error correction. A nonparametric unseen species model with Euler transformation was used to estimate a lower bound on total TCR beta diversity. TCRdb reprocessing: public reads trimmed at Q25 with fastp, clones called with MiXCR, in-frame beta chains kept. Records with the same CDR3 protein are collapsed into one entry carrying the most frequent genes and DNA. Clone size and V and J calls follow TCRdb, not the original study. The sample table lists around 1,800,000 distinct CDR3 sequences, approximately 40% of them with a count of one. The ten largest account for approximately 22% of the sample.

Donors were 30 to 45 systemically healthy Caucasian individuals from Russia aged roughly 6 to 95 years. Each donor gave 8 to 10 milliliters of peripheral blood, collected into EDTA-treated Vacutainer tubes. Ficoll-Paque density-gradient centrifugation was used to isolate PBMCs, with at least 6.5 million per sample. Total RNA, at least 5 micrograms per sample, was extracted from PBMCs with Trizol reagent. For every donor, flow cytometry on a PBMC aliquot measured the percentage of naive CD45RAhigh/CD27high T cells. Trimming leaves V shorter by 5 bases and J shorter by 4 bases, with the junction holding 7 bases beyond the gene matches. Inclusive of the bounding cysteine and phenylalanine, the CDR3 is 16 residues long. The sequence is cut down to CDR3 DNA, 48 bases in frame from base 1. CDR1 and CDR2, looked up from the germline V gene, are SGHTA and FQGNSA.

The receptor was isolated from a human donor in good health. The material sequenced was blood. The chain is assembled from TRBV7-2 and TRBJ2-5, with 13 bases in between that match TRBD2. CDR3 reads: CASSPLAGGRGETQYF. The DNA sequence is given as TGTGCCAGCAGCCCACTAGCGGGGGGGCGGGGAGAGACCCAGTACTTC.